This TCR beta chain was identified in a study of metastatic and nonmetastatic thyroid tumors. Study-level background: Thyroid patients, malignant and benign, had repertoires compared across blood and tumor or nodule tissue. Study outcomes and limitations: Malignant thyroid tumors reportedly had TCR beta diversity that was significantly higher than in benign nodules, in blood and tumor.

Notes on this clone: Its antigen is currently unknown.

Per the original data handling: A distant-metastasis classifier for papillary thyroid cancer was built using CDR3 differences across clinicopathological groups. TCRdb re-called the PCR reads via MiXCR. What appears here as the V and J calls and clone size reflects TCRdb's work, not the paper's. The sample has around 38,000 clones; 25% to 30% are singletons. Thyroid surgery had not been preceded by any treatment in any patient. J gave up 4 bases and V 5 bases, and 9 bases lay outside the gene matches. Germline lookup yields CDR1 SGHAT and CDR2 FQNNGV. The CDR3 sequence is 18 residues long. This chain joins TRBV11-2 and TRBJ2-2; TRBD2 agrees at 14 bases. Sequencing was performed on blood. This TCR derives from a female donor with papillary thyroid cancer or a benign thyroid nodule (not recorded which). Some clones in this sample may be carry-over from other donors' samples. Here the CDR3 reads CASSPQGLAGVCTGELFF. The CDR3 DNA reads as TGTGCCAGCAGCCCCCAGGGACTAGCGGGGGTATGCACCGGGGAGCTGTTTTTT.